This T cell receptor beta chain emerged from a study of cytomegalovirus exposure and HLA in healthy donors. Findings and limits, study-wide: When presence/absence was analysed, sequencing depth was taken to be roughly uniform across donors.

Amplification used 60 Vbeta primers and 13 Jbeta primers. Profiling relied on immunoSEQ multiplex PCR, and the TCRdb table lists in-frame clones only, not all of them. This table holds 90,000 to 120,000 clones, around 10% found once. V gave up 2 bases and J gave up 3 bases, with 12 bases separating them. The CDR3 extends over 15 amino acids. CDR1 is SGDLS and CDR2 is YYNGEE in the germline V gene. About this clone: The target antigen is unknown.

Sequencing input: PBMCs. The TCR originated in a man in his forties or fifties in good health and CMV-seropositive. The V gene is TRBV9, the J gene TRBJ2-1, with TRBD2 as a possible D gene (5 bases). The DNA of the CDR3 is TGTGCCAGCAGCGTGGACTTTTCCTTCTACAATGAGCAGTTCTTC. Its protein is CASSVDFSFYNEQFF. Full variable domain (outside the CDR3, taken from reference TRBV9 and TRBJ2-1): DSGVTQTPKHLITATGQRVTLRCSPRSGDLSVYWYQQSLDQGLQFLIQYYNGEERAKGNILERFSAQQFPDLHSELNLSSLELGDSALYFCASSVDFSFYNEQFFGPGTRLTVL.